The T cell receptor (beta chain) described here comes from a study of T cells after yellow fever vaccination. Looking at the study overall: Fractions low in cell number were prepared with SMART-Seq v4 Ultra Low Input.

One entry per CDR3 protein, called by TCRdb with MiXCR from the 5' RACE reads. The repertoire includes about 350,000 distinct CDR3 sequences, roughly 8.4% of them detected once, and approximately 18% sits in the top ten. This CDR3 region has 18 residues. The J segment lost 0 bases and the V segment lost 3 bases, leaving 10 bases of the junction unmatched. The germline gives CDR1 LGHNA, CDR2 YNFKEQ. The material sequenced was PBMCs, taken about 49 days after the first yellow fever vaccination. This sequence originates from a man between 18 and 35 years old who received the YFV17D yellow fever vaccine. The chain carries TRBV4-2 and TRBJ2-1; 8 bases agree with TRBD2. The CDR3 DNA reads as TGTGCCAGCAGCCATTCCCTCACGGGGGGGGGCTCCTACAATGAGCAGTTCTTC. This translates into CASSHSLTGGGSYNEQFF.